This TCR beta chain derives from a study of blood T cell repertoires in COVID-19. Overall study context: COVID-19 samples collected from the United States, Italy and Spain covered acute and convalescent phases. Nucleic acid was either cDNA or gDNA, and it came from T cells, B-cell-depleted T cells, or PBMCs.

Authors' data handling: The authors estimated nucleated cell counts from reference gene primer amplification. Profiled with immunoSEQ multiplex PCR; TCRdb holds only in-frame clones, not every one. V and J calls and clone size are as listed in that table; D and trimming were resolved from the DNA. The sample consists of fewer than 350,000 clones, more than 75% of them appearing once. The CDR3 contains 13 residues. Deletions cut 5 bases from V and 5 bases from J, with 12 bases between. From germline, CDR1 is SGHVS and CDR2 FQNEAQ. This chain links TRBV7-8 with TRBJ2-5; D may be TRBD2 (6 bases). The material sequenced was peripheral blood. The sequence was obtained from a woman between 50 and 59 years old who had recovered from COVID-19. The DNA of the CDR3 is TGTGCCAGCAGCCAGACTAGTGGGGAGACCCAGTACTTC. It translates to CASSQTSGETQYF.